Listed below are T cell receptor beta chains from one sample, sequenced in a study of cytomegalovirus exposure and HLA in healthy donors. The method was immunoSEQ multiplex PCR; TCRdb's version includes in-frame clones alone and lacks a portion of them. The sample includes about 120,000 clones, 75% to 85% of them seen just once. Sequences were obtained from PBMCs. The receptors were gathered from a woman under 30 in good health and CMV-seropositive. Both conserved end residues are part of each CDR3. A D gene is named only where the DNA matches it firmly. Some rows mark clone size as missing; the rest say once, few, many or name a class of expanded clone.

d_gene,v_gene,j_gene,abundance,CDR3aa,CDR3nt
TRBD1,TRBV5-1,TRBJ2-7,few,CASSRGQGGYEQYF,TGCGCCAGCAGCCGTGGACAGGGAGGCTACGAGCAGTACTTC
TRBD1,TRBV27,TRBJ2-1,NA,CASSFWDRENEQFF,TGTGCCAGCAGTTTTTGGGACAGGGAAAATGAGCAGTTCTTC
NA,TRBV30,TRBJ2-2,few,CAWSDRNTGELFF,TGTGCCTGGAGTGACAGGAACACCGGGGAGCTGTTTTTT
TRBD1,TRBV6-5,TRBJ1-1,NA,CASSRSGTGGTAFF,TGTGCCAGCAGCCGATCCGGGACAGGTGGTACCGCTTTCTTT
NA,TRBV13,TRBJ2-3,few,CASSPVPGTQYF,TGTGCCAGCAGCCCCGTTCCGGGTACGCAGTATTTT
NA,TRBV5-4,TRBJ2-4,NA,CASSSTTVDIQYF,TGTGCCAGCAGCTCGACGACTGTAGACATTCAGTACTTC
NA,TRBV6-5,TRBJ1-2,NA,CASRRQDTVPTGYTF,TGTGCCAGCAGGCGGCAGGACACCGTACCGACTGGCTACACCTTC
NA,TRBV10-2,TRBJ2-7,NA,CASQNRRTGSAYEQYF,TGCGCCAGCCAAAACCGGCGAACAGGGAGTGCCTACGAGCAGTACTTC
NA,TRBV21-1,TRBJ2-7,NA,CARADRGRDEQYF,TGTGCCAGAGCGGACAGGGGGCGAGACGAGCAGTACTTC
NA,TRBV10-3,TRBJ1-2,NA,CAISESMDSSVWSF,TGTGCCATCAGTGAGTCGATGGACAGCAGTGTGTGGAGCTTC
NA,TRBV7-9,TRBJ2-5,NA,CASSSTGREETQYF,TGTGCCAGCAGCTCTACAGGGAGAGAAGAGACCCAGTACTTC
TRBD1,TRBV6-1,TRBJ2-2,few,CASSEGTGLTGELFF,TGTGCCAGCAGTGAAGGGACAGGGTTAACCGGGGAGCTGTTTTTT
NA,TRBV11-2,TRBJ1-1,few,CASSLVTGFYTEAFF,TGTGCCAGCAGCTTAGTAACAGGGTTTTACACTGAAGCTTTCTTT
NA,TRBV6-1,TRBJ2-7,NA,CASNPSTGYEQYF,TGTGCCAGCAACCCTTCGACAGGCTACGAGCAGTACTTC
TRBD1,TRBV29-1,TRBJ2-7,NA,CSDSLLEGTGTYEQYF,TGCAGCGACTCCCTTCTCGAAGGGACAGGGACCTACGAGCAGTACTTC
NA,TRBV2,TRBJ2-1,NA,CASRDPSTYNEQFF,TGTGCCAGCAGAGACCCTAGCACCTACAATGAGCAGTTCTTC
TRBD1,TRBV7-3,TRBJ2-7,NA,CASSNQGAEQYF,TGTGCCAGCAGCAACCAGGGGGCCGAGCAGTACTTC
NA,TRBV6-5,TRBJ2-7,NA,CASSVETRTEQYF,TGTGCCAGCAGTGTTGAAACTAGGACCGAGCAGTACTTC
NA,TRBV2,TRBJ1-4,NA,CASSRGTSEKLFF,TGTGCCAGCAGCAGGGGAACAAGCGAAAAACTGTTTTTT
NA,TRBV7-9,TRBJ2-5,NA,CASSLGRGHYF,TGTGCCAGCAGCTTAGGGAGAGGACATTACTTC
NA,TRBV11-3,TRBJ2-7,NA,CASSLGATDRRQYF,TGTGCCAGCAGCTTAGGGGCGACAGACCGCAGGCAGTACTTC
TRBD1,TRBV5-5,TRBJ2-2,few,CASSLIGPPGGRELFF,TGTGCCAGCAGCTTAATAGGCCCACCAGGGGGCAGGGAGCTGTTTTTT
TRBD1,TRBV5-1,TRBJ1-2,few,CASSTALDRSMRGYTF,TGCGCCAGCAGCACTGCCCTGGACAGGTCCATGCGTGGCTACACCTTC
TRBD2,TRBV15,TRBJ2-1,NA,CATSREHRGGRLGNEQFF,TGTGCCACCAGCAGAGAGCACCGAGGCGGGAGGTTAGGCAATGAGCAGTTCTTC
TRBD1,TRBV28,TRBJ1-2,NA,CASKERQGAWEGYTF,TGTGCCAGCAAAGAAAGGCAGGGGGCTTGGGAGGGCTACACCTTC
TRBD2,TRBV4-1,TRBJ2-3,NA,CASSQLGLAGDGDTQYF,TGCGCCAGCAGCCAACTCGGACTAGCGGGAGACGGAGATACGCAGTATTTT
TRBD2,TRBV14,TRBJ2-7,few,CASSRLAGITYEQYF,TGTGCCAGCAGCCGACTAGCGGGGATTACCTACGAGCAGTACTTC
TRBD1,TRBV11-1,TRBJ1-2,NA,CASSLPGQGRYGYTF,TGTGCCAGCAGCCTACCAGGACAGGGAAGATATGGCTACACCTTC
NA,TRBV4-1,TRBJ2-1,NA,CASSQAPGSYNEQFF,TGCGCCAGCAGCCAAGCTCCGGGATCCTACAATGAGCAGTTCTTC
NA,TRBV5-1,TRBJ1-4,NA,CASSPRPQASTNEKLFF,TGCGCCAGCAGCCCCCGGCCACAGGCCTCAACTAATGAAAAACTGTTTTTT
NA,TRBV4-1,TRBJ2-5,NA,CASSLIWTVGETQYF,TGCGCCAGCAGCCTTATTTGGACAGTTGGAGAGACCCAGTACTTC
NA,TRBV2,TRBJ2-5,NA,CASTQSSGHETQYF,TGTGCCAGCACACAATCTTCAGGACACGAGACCCAGTACTTC
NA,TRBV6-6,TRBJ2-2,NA,CASRSGRTGELFF,TGTGCCAGCAGGAGCGGCCGCACCGGGGAGCTGTTTTTT
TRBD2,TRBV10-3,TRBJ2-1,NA,CAIRGSGNEQFF,TGTGCCATCCGCGGGAGTGGGAATGAGCAGTTCTTC
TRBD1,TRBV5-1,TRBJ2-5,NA,CASSFDRVRETQYF,TGCGCCAGCAGCTTCGACAGGGTTAGAGAGACCCAGTACTTC
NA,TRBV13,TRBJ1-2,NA,CASNLWGRRNYGYTF,TGTGCCAGCAACCTGTGGGGGCGCCGGAACTATGGCTACACCTTC
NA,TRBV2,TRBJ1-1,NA,CASIYTNTEAFF,TGTGCCAGCATTTACACAAACACTGAAGCTTTCTTT
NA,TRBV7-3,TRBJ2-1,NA,CASSPTPRKVRHNEQFF,TGTGCCAGCAGCCCCACTCCGCGGAAGGTGAGACACAATGAGCAGTTCTTC
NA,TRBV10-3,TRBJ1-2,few,CAISEFGEGGYTF,TGTGCCATCAGTGAGTTCGGGGAAGGCGGCTACACCTTC
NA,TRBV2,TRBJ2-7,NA,CASSDEGAYEQYF,TGTGCCAGCAGTGATGAGGGTGCCTACGAGCAGTACTTC
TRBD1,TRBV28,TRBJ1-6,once,CASSLLDRGNSPLHF,TGTGCCAGCAGTTTGCTCGACAGGGGAAATTCACCCCTCCACTTT
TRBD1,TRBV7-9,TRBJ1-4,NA,CVSSPQVRGATNEKLFF,TGTGTCAGCAGCCCCCAGGTCAGGGGGGCAACTAATGAAAAACTGTTTTTT
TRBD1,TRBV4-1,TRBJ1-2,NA,CASSQIQGASNYGYTF,TGCGCCAGCAGCCAGATTCAGGGGGCAAGTAACTATGGCTACACCTTC
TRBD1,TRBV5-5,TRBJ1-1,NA,CASSLRTGNTEAFF,TGTGCCAGCAGCCTAAGGACAGGGAACACTGAAGCTTTCTTT
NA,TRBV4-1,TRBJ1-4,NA,CASSPHYTNEKLFF,TGCGCCAGCAGCCCCCACTACACTAATGAAAAACTGTTTTTT
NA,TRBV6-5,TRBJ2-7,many,CASLRLGSYEQYF,TGTGCCAGCCTGAGACTAGGGTCCTACGAGCAGTACTTC
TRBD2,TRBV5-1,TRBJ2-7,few,CASSLAGSGTYEQYF,TGCGCCAGCAGCTTGGCGGGTAGCGGGACCTACGAGCAGTACTTC
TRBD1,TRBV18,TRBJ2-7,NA,CASSGTGTYEQYF,TGTGCCAGCTCAGGGACAGGGACCTACGAGCAGTACTTC
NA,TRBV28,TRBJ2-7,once,CASSSQGGDYEQYF,TGTGCCAGCAGTTCCCAGGGGGGAGACTACGAGCAGTACTTC
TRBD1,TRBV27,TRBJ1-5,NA,CASSLSAGDRGIQPQHF,TGTGCCAGCAGTTTATCCGCCGGGGACAGGGGCATTCAGCCCCAGCATTTT
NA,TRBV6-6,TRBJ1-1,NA,CASGQPNTEAFF,TGTGCCAGCGGACAACCGAACACTGAAGCTTTCTTT
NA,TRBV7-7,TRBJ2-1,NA,CASSSLQDSNEQFF,TGTGCTAGCAGCTCACTCCAGGACAGTAATGAGCAGTTCTTC
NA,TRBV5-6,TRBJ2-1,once,CASSPTSSPGIF,TGTGCCAGCAGCCCTACTTCTTCTCCCGGTATCTTC
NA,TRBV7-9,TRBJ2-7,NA,CASSLEGPYEQYF,TGTGCCAGCAGCTTGGAGGGCCCGTACGAGCAGTACTTC